These T cell receptor beta chains were read from a single sample in a study of siplizumab effects on memory and regulatory T cells. Here immunoSEQ multiplex PCR was the method, and the copy in TCRdb shows in-frame clones only, minus some. In the table there are roughly 97,000 clones, over 85% of which are singletons. The sequencing input was Tregs sorted from blood. The receptors come from a human donor in good health. CDR3s include the opening cysteine and the closing phenylalanine or tryptophan. The D gene is left open where the match is weak. Size values are once, few and many counts, or a class for expanded clones, and some rows have none.

>TRBJ1-1|TRBD1|-|TRBV7-9
CASRWGQGNTEAFF
TGTGCCAGCAGGTGGGGACAGGGAAACACTGAAGCTTTCTTT
>TRBJ1-2|-|-|TRBV5-1
CASSFSPTRVTGSMGYTF
TGCGCCAGCAGCTTTTCTCCGACGAGAGTAACCGGCTCTATGGGCTACACCTTC
>TRBJ1-6|-|-|TRBV2
CASSDSKSPLHF
TGTGCCAGCAGTGACAGTAAGTCACCCCTCCACTTT
>TRBJ2-5|TRBD2|-|TRBV5-5
CASSLRPGGGETQYF
TGTGCCAGCAGCTTACGTCCGGGAGGAGGGGAGACCCAGTACTTC
>TRBJ1-1|-|-|TRBV7-9
CASSLARGNTEAFF
TGTGCCAGCAGCTTAGCGAGAGGGAACACTGAAGCTTTCTTT
>TRBJ2-3|TRBD2|-|TRBV6-6
CASRGRLAPSTDTQYF
TGTGCCAGCAGAGGCCGACTAGCGCCTAGCACAGATACGCAGTATTTT
>TRBJ1-5|TRBD1|-|TRBV2
CASSDPQGGSNQPQHF
TGTGCCAGCAGTGACCCCCAGGGGGGAAGCAATCAGCCCCAGCATTTT
>TRBJ2-3|-|-|TRBV4-2
CASSLQATGPSGADTQYF
TGTGCCAGCAGCCTTCAGGCAACCGGGCCCTCGGGGGCAGATACGCAGTATTTT
>TRBJ2-7|-|-|TRBV6-6
CASSAQGYYEQYF
TGTGCCAGCAGTGCGCAGGGCTACTACGAGCAGTACTTC
>TRBJ1-5|TRBD1|-|TRBV6-6
CASSYSRGSNQPQHF
TGTGCCAGCAGTTACAGCAGGGGGTCAAATCAGCCCCAGCATTTT
>TRBJ2-1|-|-|TRBV19
CASSIPGRNRNEQFF
TGTGCCAGTAGTATACCCGGGAGAAATAGGAATGAGCAGTTCTTC
>TRBJ2-7|-|once|TRBV11-2
CASSLDMGAIYEQYF
TGTGCCAGCAGCTTAGATATGGGGGCCATCTACGAGCAGTACTTC
>TRBJ2-1|-|-|TRBV6-5
CASIPGRGLYNEQFF
TGTGCCAGCATCCCCGGGAGAGGACTCTACAATGAGCAGTTCTTC
>TRBJ2-2|TRBD1|-|TRBV5-1
CASSPQGATTGELFF
TGCGCCAGCAGCCCACAGGGGGCGACCACCGGGGAGCTGTTTTTT
>TRBJ2-3|TRBD2|-|TRBV6-6
CASSRTSGRGGDTQYF
TGTGCCAGCAGTCGGACTAGCGGGAGAGGAGGAGATACGCAGTATTTT
>TRBJ2-5|TRBD2|-|TRBV4-1
CASSRAELLAGNQETQYF
TGCGCCAGCAGCCGTGCCGAGTTGCTAGCGGGAAACCAAGAGACCCAGTACTTC
>TRBJ2-3|-|-|TRBV29-1
CSVVGVSTDTQYF
TGCAGCGTTGTGGGGGTTAGCACAGATACGCAGTATTTT
>TRBJ1-6|-|-|TRBV2
CASSGGRRNSPLHF
TGTGCCAGCAGTGGGGGACGGCGTAATTCACCCCTCCACTTT
>TRBJ2-7|TRBD1|few|TRBV5-1
CASSLGGRGPSPLKQYF
TGCGCCAGCAGCTTGGGGGGTAGGGGGCCTAGCCCCTTGAAGCAGTACTTC
>TRBJ2-7|TRBD2|few|TRBV5-4
CAAGTGGSYEQYF
TGTGCCGCAGGAACGGGGGGATCCTACGAGCAGTACTTC
>TRBJ1-2|TRBD1|-|TRBV5-1
CASSTWTGENYGYTF
TGCGCCAGCAGCACCTGGACAGGGGAAAACTATGGCTACACCTTC
>TRBJ1-5|-|-|TRBV5-4
CASSLGGSNQPQHF
TGTGCCAGCAGCTTGGGAGGGTCCAATCAGCCCCAGCATTTT
>TRBJ2-6|-|-|TRBV18
CASSPPTANVLTF
TGTGCCAGCTCACCCCCCACGGCCAACGTCCTGACTTTC
>TRBJ2-5|-|-|TRBV4-1
CASSQQGKETQYF
TGCGCCAGCAGCCAACAGGGGAAAGAGACCCAGTACTTC
>TRBJ2-7|-|-|TRBV18
CASSPYGDRNEQYF
TGTGCCAGCTCACCGTACGGGGATCGGAACGAGCAGTACTTC
>TRBJ2-5|TRBD2|-|TRBV5-4
CASSWRLAGQETQYF
TGTGCCAGCAGCTGGAGACTAGCGGGGCAAGAGACCCAGTACTTC
>TRBJ2-1|TRBD1|few|TRBV12-5
CASGRQGARNEQFF
TGTGCTAGTGGCAGACAGGGGGCGCGGAATGAGCAGTTCTTC
>TRBJ1-5|-|-|TRBV15
CATSRDYQPQHF
TGTGCCACCAGCAGAGATTATCAGCCCCAGCATTTT
>TRBJ1-4|-|-|TRBV10-3
CAISEPLRGEKLFF
TGTGCCATCAGTGAGCCCCTGAGGGGGGAAAAACTGTTTTTT
>TRBJ1-1|-|-|TRBV4-1
CASSQDTRDGTEAFF
TGCGCCAGCAGCCAAGATACGAGGGATGGAACTGAAGCTTTCTTT
>TRBJ2-7|-|few|TRBV5-1
CASSLAGSVYEQYF
TGCGCCAGCAGCTTGGCGGGGTCGGTCTACGAGCAGTACTTC
>TRBJ2-3|TRBD2|-|TRBV7-2
CASSPPIGASGWDTQYF
TGTGCCAGCAGCCCACCCATCGGTGCTAGCGGGTGGGATACGCAGTATTTT